These 4 T cell receptor beta chains originate from one sample sequenced in a study of OX40 agonist ivuxolimab in advanced cancers. Produced via immunoSEQ multiplex PCR; TCRdb's table is partial and in-frame only. The sample lists over 95,000 clones; approximately 83% were seen once. The specimen comprised CD4+ or CD8+ T cells sorted from blood, sampled in a trial of the OX40 agonist ivuxolimab. The receptor set was obtained from an adult with an advanced solid tumor such as melanoma, head and neck, liver or kidney cancer.

The V call is TRBV6-6, the J call TRBJ1-2; 11 nucleotides match TRBD1. The V gene's germline CDR1 is MNHNY and CDR2 SVGAGI (reference sequence). CDR3 size: 15 residues. The junction had 3 bases not matched to a gene; V was cut back by 2 bases and J by 4 bases. CDR3 amino acids: CASSYPGQGAYGYTF. The CDR3 DNA reads TGTGCCAGCAGTTACCCCGGACAGGGGGCCTATGGCTACACCTTC.

This clone was observed a few times. This sequence joins TRBV5-4 and TRBJ2-7, with D tentatively TRBD2 (6 bases). Trimming removed 4 bases at V and 6 bases at J, with 17 bases between. The germline V gene encodes CDR1 SGHNT and CDR2 YYREEE (reference sequence). CDR3 length: 14 residues. CDR3 nucleotides: TGTGCCAGCAGCCTCGACAGTCGGCGGGGCGAGCAGTACTTC. It codes for CASSLDSRRGEQYF.

This clone was seen a single time. The chain is built from TRBV29-1 and TRBJ1-4; the match to TRBD1 covers 9 bases. Germline V gives CDR1 SQVTM, CDR2 ANQGSEA. The CDR3 sequence is 12 residues long. The trim removed 7 bases at V and 7 bases at J, leaving 4 bases unmatched. CDR3 residues: CSGGQGREKLFF. CDR3 DNA: TGCAGCGGGGGACAGGGTCGTGAAAAACTGTTTTTT.

The genes are TRBV7-3 and TRBJ2-7, with TRBD1 as a possible D gene (6 bases). Germline V gene lookup returns CDR1 SGHTA and CDR2 FQGTGA. The CDR3 totals 12 residues. Trimming stripped 2 bases from V and 7 bases from J, with 9 bases between. CDR3 residues: CASSLAQGEQYF. For the CDR3, the DNA is TGTGCCAGCAGCTTAGCACAGGGAGAGCAGTACTTC.